One and the same sample provided the 29 T cell receptor beta chains below, sequenced in a study of OX40 agonist ivuxolimab in advanced cancers. The protocol was immunoSEQ multiplex PCR, while the TCRdb copy is restricted to in-frame clones and leaves out a portion. In the table there are approximately 90,000 clones, 80% to 90% of which are singletons. Sequenced here: CD4+ or CD8+ T cells sorted from blood, sampled in a trial of the OX40 agonist ivuxolimab. The receptors derive from an adult with an advanced solid tumor such as melanoma, head and neck, liver or kidney cancer.

CDR3 nucleotide sequence: TGTGCCAGCAGCTTAGCTTCGGGACGGGCGTTCTCTGGGGCCAACGTCCTGACTTTC. It yields the protein CASSLASGRAFSGANVLTF. The chain couples TRBV7-9 to TRBJ2-6; D tentatively reads TRBD1 or TRBD2 (5 bases each). Germline CDR1 is SEHNR and CDR2 is FQNEAQ (reference sequence). Trimming cost V 0 bases and J 0 bases, with 15 bases left between them. The CDR3 covers 19 residues.

This clone was recorded once. This chain connects TRBV2 to TRBJ2-7, with D perhaps TRBD2 (5 bases). V was shortened by 3 bases and J by 0 bases, with 12 bases between the two germline ends. The CDR3 spans 15 residues. Germline lookup yields CDR1 SNHLY and CDR2 FYNNEI. The CDR3 nucleotides read TGTGCCAGCAGTGATTCGGGGAAGAGCTCCTACGAGCAGTACTTC. It yields the protein CASSDSGKSSYEQYF.

The CDR3 nucleotides read TGTGCCAGCAAGGGGGATAACTATGGCTACACCTTC. Translating gives CASKGDNYGYTF. The chain links TRBV6-4 to TRBJ1-2, with D perhaps TRBD1 (6 bases). The CDR3 is 12 residues long. Trimming removed 7 bases at V and 1 base at J, with 7 bases between. Germline assignment: CDR1 MRHNA and CDR2 SNTAGT.

This chain links TRBV9 with TRBJ1-2; 8 bases map to TRBD1. The CDR3 is made up of 15 amino acids. CDR1 and CDR2 (germline): SGDLS, YYNGEE. Trimming at V came to 0 bases and at J to 4 bases, leaving 5 bases not matched to a gene. This CDR3 reads CASSVESGGFYGYTF. The DNA for the CDR3 is TGTGCCAGCAGCGTAGAGTCAGGGGGCTTCTATGGCTACACCTTC.

V gene TRBV27 combines with J gene TRBJ1-5; possible D gene TRBD1, 5 bases. CDR1 is MNHEY and CDR2 is SMNVEV in the germline V gene (reference sequence). V lost 5 bases to trimming and J lost 1 base, with 9 bases between them. This CDR3 has 14 amino acids. Here the CDR3 reads CASSLRDSNQPQHF. CDR3 DNA sequence: TGTGCCAGCAGTCTCCGGGACAGCAATCAGCCCCAGCATTTT.

This clone was observed a single time. The V gene is TRBV30, the J gene TRBJ2-3; tentative D call: TRBD2 (5 bases). CDR1 and CDR2 from the germline V gene are GTSNPN and SVGIG (reference sequence). The CDR3 totals 13 residues. V lost 3 bases to trimming and J lost 6 bases, with 13 bases between them. CDR3 residues: CAWSSEGLDTQYF. DNA for the CDR3: TGTGCCTGGAGCTCCGAGGGCTTGGATACGCAGTATTTT.

This chain connects TRBV29-1 to TRBJ1-1, with 8 bases identical to TRBD1. Trimming took 6 bases from V and 0 from J; bases not matched to a gene: 6. The CDR3 is 14 residues long. Germline V gene lookup returns CDR1 SQVTM and CDR2 ANQGSEA. This chain's CDR3 is CSVARTGLNTEAFF. CDR3 DNA: TGCAGCGTGGCTAGGACAGGGCTGAACACTGAAGCTTTCTTT.

The chain employs TRBV2 and TRBJ1-2; D perhaps matches TRBD1 (5 bases). There are 15 residues in the CDR3. V was shortened by 1 base and J by 4 bases, with 13 bases between the two germline ends. CDR1 and CDR2 from the germline V gene are SNHLY and FYNNEI. CDR3 sequence reads: CASSEGGGAGYGYTF. For the CDR3, the DNA is TGTGCCAGCAGTGAAGGGGGAGGGGCTGGCTATGGCTACACCTTC.

The rearrangement uses TRBV27 and TRBJ2-1; perhaps TRBD2 as D (6 bases). Germline CDR1 MNHEY, CDR2 SMNVEV (reference sequence). CDR3 length: 16 residues. V was pared by 5 bases and J by 5 bases, with 19 bases between. The DNA for the CDR3 is TGTGCCAGCAGTGAGCAAGGAGGGCAACGGGACAATGAGCAGTTCTTC. Translation: CASSEQGGQRDNEQFF.

The chain combines TRBV9 with TRBJ1-3; D remains ambiguous. The V and J ends lost 0 bases and 0 bases respectively, with 10 bases between them. The CDR3 runs to 16 residues. Per germline, CDR1 SGDLS and CDR2 YYNGEE. The CDR3, as DNA: TGTGCCAGCAGCGTAGCAGGTTACTCCTCTGGAAACACCATATATTTT. This sequence encodes CASSVAGYSSGNTIYF. Complete variable domain (other parts from reference TRBV9 and TRBJ1-3): DSGVTQTPKHLITATGQRVTLRCSPRSGDLSVYWYQQSLDQGLQFLIQYYNGEERAKGNILERFSAQQFPDLHSELNLSSLELGDSALYFCASSVAGYSSGNTIYFGEGSWLTVV.

This chain connects TRBV7-2 to TRBJ2-7; the match to TRBD1 covers 8 bases. From germline, CDR1 is SGHTA and CDR2 FQGNSA. The CDR3 covers 12 residues. V lost 2 bases, J lost 6 bases, and 0 bases stayed unmatched. CDR3 bases: TGTGCCAGCAGCTTAACAGGGGGCGAGCAGTACTTC. Its protein product is CASSLTGGEQYF.

The genes are TRBV6-5 and TRBJ2-7, with 11 bases that match TRBD2. Germline loops: CDR1 MNHEY, CDR2 SVGAGI. Trimming removed 4 bases from V and 5 bases from J; junction bases left unmatched: 4. This CDR3 is built from 14 residues. The chain's CDR3 is CASSFTSGSDEQYF. For the CDR3, the DNA is TGTGCCAGCAGTTTTACTAGCGGGAGCGACGAGCAGTACTTC.

Here the CDR3 reads CASSLSMSNQPQHF. CDR3 nucleotide sequence: TGTGCCAGCAGCTTATCTATGAGCAATCAGCCCCAGCATTTT. The chain carries TRBV7-2 and TRBJ1-5, with unresolved D. The V end lost 2 bases, the J end lost 1 base, and 6 bases lay between the germline ends. Per germline, CDR1 SGHTA and CDR2 FQGNSA. The CDR3 runs to 14 residues.

This clone was seen more than once but under ten times. The gene calls are TRBV7-9 and TRBJ1-1; D not resolved. Trimming stripped 6 bases from V and 0 bases from J, with 8 bases between. From germline, CDR1 is SEHNR and CDR2 FQNEAQ (reference sequence). The CDR3 has 13 residues. The CDR3 nucleotides are TGTGCCAGCAGTTCAGCCGTGAACACTGAAGCTTTCTTT. Amino acids: CASSSAVNTEAFF.

The rearrangement joins TRBV5-1 to TRBJ2-7; 11 nucleotides line up with TRBD1. After removal of 4 bases from V and 6 bases from J, the junction contained 3 bases not matched to a gene. This CDR3 comprises 13 residues. Germline V lookup: CDR1 SGHRS, CDR2 YFSETQ. For the CDR3, the DNA is TGCGCCAGCAGCCTCGGACAGGGGGCCGAGCAGTACTTC. This gives the protein CASSLGQGAEQYF.

This sequence joins TRBV6-5 and TRBJ1-4, with a weak D call TRBD1 (5 bases). Per the germline V gene, CDR1 is MNHEY and CDR2 is SVGAGI. The CDR3 sequence is 15 residues long. The V and J ends lost 2 bases and 7 bases respectively, with 14 bases between them. CDR3 DNA: TGTGCCAGCAGTTACGGGGAGACAGACGGTGAAAAACTGTTTTTT. Its translation is CASSYGETDGEKLFF.

V and J are TRBV29-1 and TRBJ1-1; D may be TRBD1 (5 bases). The germline gives CDR1 SQVTM, CDR2 ANQGSEA. The V and J ends lost 6 bases and 0 bases respectively, with 11 bases between them. CDR3 length: 13 residues. The CDR3 region is CSVSRGMNTEAFF. The CDR3 bases are TGCAGCGTCTCCCGGGGCATGAACACTGAAGCTTTCTTT. The whole variable domain, remainder taken from reference TRBV29-1 and TRBJ1-1, is SAVISQKPSRDICQRGTSLTIQCQVDSQVTMMFWYRQQPGQSLTLIATANQGSEATYESGFVIDKFPISRPNLTFSTLTVSNMSPEDSSIYLCSVSRGMNTEAFFGQGTRLTVV.

The chain links TRBV30 to TRBJ2-5, with TRBD1 as a possible D gene (6 bases). The DNA end lines up better with TRBJ2-7; the J call may be wrong. The V gene's germline CDR1 is GTSNPN and CDR2 SVGIG (reference sequence). The CDR3 runs to 12 residues. Here the CDR3 DNA reads TGTGCCTGGGGACAGAGCTCCTACGAGCAGTACTTC. The encoded protein is CAWGQSSYEQYF.

The V gene is TRBV19, the J gene TRBJ2-3; the match to TRBD2 covers 8 bases. V shed 5 bases and J 5 bases; nucleotides not matched to a gene: 9. Germline lookup yields CDR1 LNHDA and CDR2 SQIVND (reference sequence). The CDR3 consists of 15 residues. CDR3 sequence reads: CASSPGLAVRDTQYF. CDR3 coding DNA: TGTGCCAGTAGTCCTGGACTAGCAGTAAGAGATACGCAGTATTTT.

This clone has only one observation. One junction end does not reproduce the germline sequence, and a read error may be involved. This chain joins TRBV6-1 and TRBJ2-7, with no clear D. CDR3 length: 14 amino acids. Per germline, CDR1 MNHNS and CDR2 SASEGT. In DNA form, the CDR3 reads TGTGCCAGCAGTGAAGCAGGGCTGACCTACGAGCAGTACTTT. This gives the protein CASSEAGLTYEQYF.

The rearrangement links TRBV27 to TRBJ2-7; TRBD2 agrees at 15 bases. CDR3 size: 14 residues. The J segment lost 10 bases and the V segment lost 4 bases, leaving 5 bases of the junction unmatched. Germline loops: CDR1 MNHEY, CDR2 SMNVEV (reference sequence). The CDR3 sequence: CASSSSGLAGGQYF. CDR3 nucleotide sequence: TGTGCCAGCAGTTCCTCGGGACTAGCGGGAGGACAGTACTTC.

The chain has TRBV5-4 and TRBJ1-4; D is perhaps TRBD1 (5 bases). There are 16 residues in the CDR3. Trimming removed 4 bases from V and 0 bases from J, with 13 bases in between. From germline, CDR1 is SGHNT and CDR2 YYREEE (reference sequence). CDR3 residues: CASSRRDVATNEKLFF. DNA of the CDR3: TGTGCCAGCAGCAGGCGGGACGTTGCAACTAATGAAAAACTGTTTTTT.

This rearrangement joins TRBV7-9 to TRBJ2-7, with D tentatively TRBD2 (6 bases). Germline CDR1 SEHNR, CDR2 FQNEAQ (reference sequence). There are 13 residues in the CDR3. Trimming took off 2 bases at V and 6 bases at J, with 11 bases between the two ends. CDR3 protein: CASSLFDGSEQYF. CDR3 coding DNA: TGTGCCAGCAGCTTATTCGACGGGAGCGAGCAGTACTTC.

V is TRBV5-4 and J is TRBJ1-2; the match to TRBD1 covers 7 bases. Germline V gene sequence: CDR1 SGHNT, CDR2 YYREEE (reference sequence). The CDR3 runs to 14 residues. After removal of 3 bases from V and 4 bases from J, the junction contained 6 bases not matched to a gene. This chain's CDR3 is CASSSVGQFYGYTF. Written as DNA, the CDR3 is TGTGCCAGCAGCTCGGTGGGACAGTTCTATGGCTACACCTTC.

The chain combines TRBV14 with TRBJ2-7, with TRBD1 matching 7 bases. This CDR3 has 14 amino acids. The germline CDR1 and CDR2 sequences are SGHDN and FVKESK. V lost 4 bases, J lost 2 bases, and 5 bases stayed unmatched. The CDR3 reads CASSPDRPPYEQYF. The CDR3 DNA is TGTGCCAGCAGCCCGGACAGGCCTCCCTACGAGCAGTACTTC.

The chain couples TRBV11-2 to TRBJ2-1, with D possibly being TRBD2 (7 bases). Trimming shortened V by 5 bases and J by 4 bases, and 15 bases separated the two germline ends. CDR3 size: 15 residues. CDR1 is SGHAT and CDR2 is FQNNGV in the germline V gene. The CDR3 DNA is TGTGCCAGCAGCGGCGGGGGCGGGACATACAATGAGCAGTTCTTC. It translates to CASSGGGGTYNEQFF.

This chain joins TRBV11-1 and TRBJ2-5; perhaps TRBD2 as D (5 bases). CDR3 length: 15 amino acids. The germline V gene encodes CDR1 SGHAT and CDR2 FQDESV (reference sequence). V dropped 6 bases and J dropped 5 bases, with 19 bases sitting between them. In nucleotides, the CDR3 is TGTGCCAGCAGTTTTGGGAGAGGGCAGGCGGAGACCCAGTACTTC. It specifies CASSFGRGQAETQYF.

This sequence joins TRBV10-3 and TRBJ2-7; no definite D call. Germline values: CDR1 ENHRY, CDR2 SYGVKD. The V end lost 0 bases, the J end lost 4 bases, and 4 bases lay between the germline ends. This CDR3 contains 12 residues. The CDR3 reads CAISESSYEQYF. Here the CDR3 DNA reads TGTGCCATCAGTGAGTCGTCGTACGAGCAGTACTTC.

V usage is TRBV2 and J usage is TRBJ2-1; a possible D gene is TRBD1 (6 bases). The CDR3 runs 14 residues. With 1 base removed from V and 12 bases from J, the gap between germline ends came to 16 bases. The germline gives CDR1 SNHLY, CDR2 FYNNEI. The DNA for the CDR3 is TGTGCCAGCAGTGAAGGAAACAGGGCTGGTTGGCAGTTCTTC. Translating it yields CASSEGNRAGWQFF.